Shown below are 28 T cell receptor beta chains from a single sample sequenced in a study of CXCR3-negative and CXCR3-positive naive CD8 T cells. UMI-labeled 5' RACE yielded the TRB cDNA libraries. TCRdb re-called the 5' RACE reads and gives one entry per CDR3 protein, without DNA. This sample's clone table lists about 66,000 distinct CDR3 sequences. Material for sequencing was naive CXCR3- CD8+ T cells from blood. Subset specified: CD45RO-CCR7+CD27+CD95- naive CD8+ T cells lacking CXCR3 (TNR3-). The origin of the receptors is a human donor in good health. Some clones in this sample may be carry-over from other donors' samples.

The CDR3 loop is CASSQSLRYNSPLHF. The gene calls are TRBV23-1 and TRBJ1-6. TRBV23-1 is an ORF for which the function is uncertain. The CDR3 is 15 residues long.

The genes are TRBV20-1 and TRBJ2-7; TCRdb's D gene call, TRBD2, goes unchecked for lack of DNA. Looked up from germline, CDR1 is DFQATT and CDR2 is SNEGSKA (reference sequence). The CDR3 extends over 15 amino acids. This CDR3 reads CSARDPGGRSYEQYF.

This sequence joins TRBV7-3 and TRBJ2-1. Germline values: CDR1 SGHTA, CDR2 FQGTGA. This CDR3 region has 14 residues. The CDR3 sequence: CASSYSPSYNEQFF.

The V gene is TRBV6-2 or TRBV6-3, the J gene TRBJ1-5; TCRdb proposes TRBD1, but this gene call is untestable without DNA. CDR1 MNHEY and CDR2 SVGEGT come from the germline V gene. CDR3 length: 14 residues. The CDR3 spells CASRDRGLFQPQHF.

V and J are TRBV7-9 and TRBJ1-1; the TCRdb D gene call, TRBD1, has no DNA to confirm it. This CDR3 contains 16 residues. Germline assignment: CDR1 SEHNR and CDR2 FQNEAQ (reference sequence). The CDR3 reads CASSLMDRGLDTEAFF.

The V and J genes are TRBV7-9 and TRBJ2-7; no DNA is available, so the TRBD1 call from TCRdb remains unchecked. From germline, CDR1 is SEHNR and CDR2 FQNEAQ (reference sequence). This CDR3 contains 15 residues. The CDR3 loop reads CASSSGTGDFYEQYF.

This rearrangement joins TRBV10-2 to TRBJ2-1; TCRdb designates TRBD1, a call that cannot be tested without DNA. The CDR3 contains 13 residues. The germline CDR1 and CDR2 sequences are WSHSY and SAAADI. The CDR3 region is CATPGTGDNEQFF.

The V gene is TRBV10-3, the J gene TRBJ2-7; the TCRdb call, TRBD1, lacks DNA for checking. The CDR3 is 11 amino acids. CDR1 and CDR2 from the germline V gene are ENHRY and SYGVKD. CDR3 loop: CAFGAGDEQYF.

The chain carries TRBV29-1 and TRBJ2-7; the TCRdb call, TRBD2, lacks DNA for checking. Germline V gene sequence: CDR1 SQVTM, CDR2 ANQGSEA. This CDR3 comprises 13 residues. CDR3 sequence: CSVAGTSFHEQYF.

The V and J genes are TRBV4-3 and TRBJ2-7. CDR1 is LGHNA and CDR2 is YSLEER in the germline V gene. CDR3 length equals 14 residues. CDR3 residues: CASSQGLTSYEQYF.

The V call is TRBV6-5, the J call TRBJ1-2. Per the germline V gene, CDR1 is MNHEY and CDR2 is SVGAGI. The CDR3 has 14 residues. The CDR3 loop is CASSSSGGNYGYTF.

The chain links TRBV5-1 to TRBJ2-1; TCRdb gives TRBD1 as the D gene, but with no DNA this cannot be confirmed. This CDR3 has 14 amino acids. The germline CDR1 and CDR2 sequences are SGHRS and YFSETQ. The CDR3 is CASSAGVNGNEQFF.

The chain joins TRBV6-5 to TRBJ1-1; the D gene TCRdb calls, TRBD1, cannot be checked with no DNA. Germline CDR1 MNHEY, CDR2 SVGAGI. The CDR3 consists of 18 residues. This CDR3 is CASSYNPLLRGLNTEAFF.

The V and J genes are TRBV5-6 and TRBJ2-2; TCRdb's D call, TRBD2, is unchecked because there is no DNA. Germline V gene lookup returns CDR1 SGHDT and CDR2 YYEEEE. The CDR3 consists of 16 residues. CDR3 residues: CASSARSRGNTGELFF.

The chain recombines TRBV4-3 with TRBJ1-2; TCRdb names TRBD1, which stays unverified in the absence of DNA. Germline CDR1 and CDR2: LGHNA and YSLEER. The length of the CDR3 is 15 residues. The CDR3 sequence is CASSLNIQGSYGYNF.

This chain links TRBV12-3 or TRBV12-4 with TRBJ2-7; TCRdb's D call, TRBD1, is unchecked because there is no DNA. The CDR3 runs to 14 residues. The CDR3 is CASSLGGGFYEQYF.

The CDR3 protein is CASSYAPPGTGPDEQFF. The genes are TRBV5-6 and TRBJ2-1; the D call from TCRdb, TRBD1, cannot be confirmed without DNA. The CDR3 consists of 17 residues. The germline V gene has CDR1 SGHDT and CDR2 YYEEEE. Combining the CDR3 with reference TRBV5-6 and TRBJ2-1 gives the whole variable domain DAGVTQSPTHLIKTRGQQVTLRCSPKSGHDTVSWYQQALGQGPQFIFQYYEEEERQRGNFPDRFSGHQFPNYSSELNVNALLLGDSALYLCASSYAPPGTGPDEQFFGPGTRLTVL.

The chain uses TRBV5-6 and TRBJ2-1. Germline CDR1 is SGHDT and CDR2 is YYEEEE. The CDR3 is made up of 16 amino acids. Here the CDR3 reads CASSLPGPYLYNEQFF. Filled out from reference TRBV5-6 and TRBJ2-1, the complete variable domain reads DAGVTQSPTHLIKTRGQQVTLRCSPKSGHDTVSWYQQALGQGPQFIFQYYEEEERQRGNFPDRFSGHQFPNYSSELNVNALLLGDSALYLCASSLPGPYLYNEQFFGPGTRLTVL.

V and J are TRBV7-2 and TRBJ1-1. CDR3 length equals 13 residues. Germline V gene sequence: CDR1 SGHTA, CDR2 FQGNSA. The CDR3 is CASSKHLNTEAFF.

The rearrangement joins TRBV28 to TRBJ2-5. Germline V gives CDR1 MDHEN, CDR2 SYDVKM. The CDR3 consists of 12 residues. The CDR3 region is CASIGGMETQYF.

The chain joins TRBV20-1 to TRBJ2-7; TCRdb's D gene call, TRBD2, goes unchecked for lack of DNA. The germline gives CDR1 DFQATT, CDR2 SNEGSKA (reference sequence). This CDR3 is 15 amino acids long. CDR3 protein: CSAKMGLAGSYEQYF.

The rearrangement joins TRBV7-2 to TRBJ2-1; as DNA is missing, the TRBD1 call by TCRdb cannot be tested. Looked up from germline, CDR1 is SGHTA and CDR2 is FQGNSA. The CDR3 extends over 14 amino acids. The CDR3 sequence is CASSLPDRVNEQFF.

The genes are TRBV5-1 and TRBJ1-5; the TRBD1 assignment by TCRdb is unverifiable without DNA. Germline lookup yields CDR1 SGHRS and CDR2 YFSETQ. This CDR3 is 14 amino acids long. This CDR3 reads CASSRDRSGQPQHF.

This chain uses TRBV12-3 or TRBV12-4 with TRBJ1-5; the D call from TCRdb, TRBD1, cannot be confirmed without DNA. The CDR3 spans 14 residues. CDR3 in amino acids: CASTMPGGNQPQHF.

The chain uses TRBV5-1 and TRBJ2-1. In germline, CDR1 is SGHRS, CDR2 YFSETQ. This CDR3 comprises 14 residues. The CDR3 loop reads CASSLDRSYNEQFF.

The chain recombines TRBV14 with TRBJ1-2; absent DNA, TCRdb's TRBD1 call cannot be checked. The germline CDR1 and CDR2 sequences are SGHDN and FVKESK. The CDR3 consists of 13 residues. The CDR3 here is CARHLRDNYGYTF.

V is TRBV7-7 and J is TRBJ2-2; TCRdb lists TRBD1, though no DNA is available to test this call. CDR1 is SSHAT and CDR2 is FNYEAQ in the germline V gene (reference sequence). The CDR3 totals 18 residues. This chain's CDR3 is CASSLGPQGQGAAGELFF. The full variable domain, rest sourced from reference TRBV7-7 and TRBJ2-2, is GAGVSQSPRYKVTKRGQDVTLRCDPISSHATLYWYQQALGQGPEFLTYFNYEAQPDKSGLPSDRFSAERPEGSISTLTIQRTEQRDSAMYRCASSLGPQGQGAAGELFFGEGSRLTVL.

V usage is TRBV7-9 and J usage is TRBJ2-1; TCRdb's D call of TRBD2 is untestable without DNA. The CDR3 is 14 residues long. In germline, CDR1 is SEHNR, CDR2 FQNEAQ (reference sequence). CDR3 in amino acids: CASSPTAGKSSKFF. Supplemented by reference TRBV7-9 and TRBJ2-1, the full variable domain reads DTGVSQNPRHKITKRGQNVTFRCDPISEHNRLYWYRQTLGQGPEFLTYFQNEAQLEKSRLLSDRFSAERPKGSFSTLEIQRTEQGDSAMYLCASSPTAGKSSKFFGPGTRLTVL.